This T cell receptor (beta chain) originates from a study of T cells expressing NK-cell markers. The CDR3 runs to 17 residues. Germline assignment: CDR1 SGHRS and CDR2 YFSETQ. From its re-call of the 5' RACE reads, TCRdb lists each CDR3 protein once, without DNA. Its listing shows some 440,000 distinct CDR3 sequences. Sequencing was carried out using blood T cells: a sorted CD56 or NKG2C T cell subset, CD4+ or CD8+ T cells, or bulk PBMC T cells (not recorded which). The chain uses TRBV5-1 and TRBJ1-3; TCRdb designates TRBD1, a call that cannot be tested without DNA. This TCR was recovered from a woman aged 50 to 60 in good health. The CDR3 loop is CASSLYRGIGSGNTIYF.